The text below deals with one TCR beta chain. RNA amounts of roughly 0.45 to 1 ug underwent reverse transcription with random hexamers. Each CDR3 protein is one row after TCRdb ran MiXCR on the immunoSEQ multiplex PCR reads. The sample has about 20,000 distinct CDR3 sequences; 85% to 95% are singletons. V lost 6 bases to trimming and J lost 11 bases, with 14 bases between them. The CDR3 totals 13 residues. CDR1 is SGHVS, CDR2 FNYEAQ, per germline. This specimen comes from a study of CD8 T cells in Susac syndrome. This chain connects TRBV7-6 to TRBJ1-6; D call uncertain. The clonotype was recovered from a human donor in good health. Sequenced: CD8+ T cells from PBMCs. The CDR3, as DNA: TGTGCCAGCAGTTTGCAGGAGACGGCACCCCTCCACTTT. Protein: CASSLQETAPLHF.